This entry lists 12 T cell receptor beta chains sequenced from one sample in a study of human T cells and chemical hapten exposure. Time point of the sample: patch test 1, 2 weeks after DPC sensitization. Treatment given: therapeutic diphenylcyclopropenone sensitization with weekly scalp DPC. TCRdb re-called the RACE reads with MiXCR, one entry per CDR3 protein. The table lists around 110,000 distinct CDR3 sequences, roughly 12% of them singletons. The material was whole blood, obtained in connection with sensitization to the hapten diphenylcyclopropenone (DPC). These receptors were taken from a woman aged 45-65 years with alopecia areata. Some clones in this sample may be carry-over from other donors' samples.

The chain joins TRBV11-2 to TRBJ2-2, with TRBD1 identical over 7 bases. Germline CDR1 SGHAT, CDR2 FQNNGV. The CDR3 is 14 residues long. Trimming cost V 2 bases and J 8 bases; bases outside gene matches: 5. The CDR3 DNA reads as TGTGCCAGCAGCTTAAGTAGGGGGCAGGGGGAGCTGTTTTTT. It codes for CASSLSRGQGELFF.

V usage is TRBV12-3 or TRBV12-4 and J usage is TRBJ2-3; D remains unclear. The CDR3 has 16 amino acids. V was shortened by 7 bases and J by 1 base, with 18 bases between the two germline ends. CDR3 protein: CASISRSRFRTDTQYF. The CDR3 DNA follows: TGTGCCAGCATCTCGCGGTCGAGGTTTCGCACAGATACGCAGTATTTT.

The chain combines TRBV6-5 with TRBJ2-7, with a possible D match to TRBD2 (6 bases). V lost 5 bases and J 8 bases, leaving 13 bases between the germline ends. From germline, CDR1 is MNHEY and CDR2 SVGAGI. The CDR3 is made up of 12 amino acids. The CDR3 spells CASSPGLPKQYF. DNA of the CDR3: TGTGCCAGCAGTCCGGGACTCCCGAAGCAGTACTTC.

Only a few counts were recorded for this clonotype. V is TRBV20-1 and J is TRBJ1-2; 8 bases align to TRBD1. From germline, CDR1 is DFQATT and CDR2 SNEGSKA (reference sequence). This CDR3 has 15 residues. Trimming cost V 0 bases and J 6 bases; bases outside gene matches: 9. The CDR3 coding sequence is TGCAGTGCTAGAGAAGGACAGGGAAGGGTAAATGGCTACACCTTC. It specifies CSAREGQGRVNGYTF.

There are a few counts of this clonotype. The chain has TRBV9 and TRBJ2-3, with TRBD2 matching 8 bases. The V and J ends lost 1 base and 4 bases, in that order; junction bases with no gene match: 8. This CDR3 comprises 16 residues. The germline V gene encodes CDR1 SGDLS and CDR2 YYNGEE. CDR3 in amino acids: CASSVTSGSPPDTQYF. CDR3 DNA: TGTGCCAGCAGCGTAACCAGCGGGAGCCCTCCAGATACGCAGTATTTT.

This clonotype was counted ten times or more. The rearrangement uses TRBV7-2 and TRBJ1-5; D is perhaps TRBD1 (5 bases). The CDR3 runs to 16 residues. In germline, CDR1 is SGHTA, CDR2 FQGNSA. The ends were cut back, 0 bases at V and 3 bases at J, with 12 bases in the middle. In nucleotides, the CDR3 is TGTGCCAGCAGCTTAGCTCGCCGGGACCCCAATCAGCCCCAGCATTTT. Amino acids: CASSLARRDPNQPQHF.

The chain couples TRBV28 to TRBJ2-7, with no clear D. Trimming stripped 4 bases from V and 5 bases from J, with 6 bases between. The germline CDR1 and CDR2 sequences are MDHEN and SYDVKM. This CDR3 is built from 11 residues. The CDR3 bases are TGTGCCAGCAGTTCTCCCGACGAGCAGTACTTC. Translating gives CASSSPDEQYF.

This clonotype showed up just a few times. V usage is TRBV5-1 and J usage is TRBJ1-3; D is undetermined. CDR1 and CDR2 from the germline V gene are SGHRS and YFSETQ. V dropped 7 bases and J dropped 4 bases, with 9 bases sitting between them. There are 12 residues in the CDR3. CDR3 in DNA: TGCGCCAGCTCCGCGGAGGGAAACACCATATATTTT. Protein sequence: CASSAEGNTIYF.

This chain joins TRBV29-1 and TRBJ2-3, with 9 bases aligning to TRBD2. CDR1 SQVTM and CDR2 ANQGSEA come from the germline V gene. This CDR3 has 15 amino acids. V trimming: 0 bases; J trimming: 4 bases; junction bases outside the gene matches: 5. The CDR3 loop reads CSVEDSGSGPDTQYF. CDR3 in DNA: TGCAGCGTTGAAGATAGCGGGAGTGGCCCAGATACGCAGTATTTT.

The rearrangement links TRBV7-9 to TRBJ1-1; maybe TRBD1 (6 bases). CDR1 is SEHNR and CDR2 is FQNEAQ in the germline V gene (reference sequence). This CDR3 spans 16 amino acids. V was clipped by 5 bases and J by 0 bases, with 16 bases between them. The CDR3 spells CASSQDRAYMNTEAFF. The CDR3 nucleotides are TGTGCCAGCAGCCAGGACAGAGCCTACATGAACACTGAAGCTTTCTTT. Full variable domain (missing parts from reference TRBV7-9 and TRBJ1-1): DTGVSQNPRHKITKRGQNVTFRCDPISEHNRLYWYRQTLGQGPEFLTYFQNEAQLEKSRLLSDRFSAERPKGSFSTLEIQRTEQGDSAMYLCASSQDRAYMNTEAFFGQGTRLTVV.

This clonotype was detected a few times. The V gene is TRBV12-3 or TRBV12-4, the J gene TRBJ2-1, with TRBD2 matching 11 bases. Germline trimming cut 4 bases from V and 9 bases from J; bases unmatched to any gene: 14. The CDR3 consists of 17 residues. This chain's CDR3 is CASSSSGTSGRGGEQFF. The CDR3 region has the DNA TGTGCCAGCAGTTCCTCCGGGACTAGCGGCCGGGGCGGTGAGCAGTTCTTC.

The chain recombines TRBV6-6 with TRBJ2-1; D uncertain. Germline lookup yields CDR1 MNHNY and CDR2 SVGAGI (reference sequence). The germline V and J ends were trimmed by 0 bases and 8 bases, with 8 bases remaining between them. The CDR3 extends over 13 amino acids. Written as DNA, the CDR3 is TGTGCCAGCAGTTACTCGAGGATACATGAGCAGTTCTTC. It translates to CASSYSRIHEQFF.